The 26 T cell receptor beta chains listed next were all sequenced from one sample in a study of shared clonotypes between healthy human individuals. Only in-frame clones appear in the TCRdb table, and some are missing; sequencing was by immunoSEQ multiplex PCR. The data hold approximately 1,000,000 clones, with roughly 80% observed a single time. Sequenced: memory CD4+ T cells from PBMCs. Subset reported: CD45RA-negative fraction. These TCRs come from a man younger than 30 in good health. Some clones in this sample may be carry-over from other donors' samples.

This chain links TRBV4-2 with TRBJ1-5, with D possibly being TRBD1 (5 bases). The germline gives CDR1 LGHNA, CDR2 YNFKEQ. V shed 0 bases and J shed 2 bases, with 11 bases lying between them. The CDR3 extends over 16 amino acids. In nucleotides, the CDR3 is TGTGCCAGCAGCCAAGAGGGCAGGGACCGCAATCAGCCCCAGCATTTT. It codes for CASSQEGRDRNQPQHF.

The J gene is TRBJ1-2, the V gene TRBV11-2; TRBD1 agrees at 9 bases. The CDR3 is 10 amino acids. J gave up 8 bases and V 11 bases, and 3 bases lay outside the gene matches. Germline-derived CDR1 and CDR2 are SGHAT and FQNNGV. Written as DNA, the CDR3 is TGTGCCCGGACAGGGGACGGCTACACCTTC. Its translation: CARTGDGYTF.

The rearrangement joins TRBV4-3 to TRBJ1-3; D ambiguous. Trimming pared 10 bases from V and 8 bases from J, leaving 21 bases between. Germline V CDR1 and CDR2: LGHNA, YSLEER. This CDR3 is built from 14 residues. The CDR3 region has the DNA TGCGCCACCTCGCGTTCGGTCGATGCGGACACCATATATTTT. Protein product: CATSRSVDADTIYF.

CDR3 loop: CASSLMAGGANTEAFF. The DNA of the CDR3 is TGTGCCAGCAGCTTAATGGCAGGGGGCGCGAACACTGAAGCTTTCTTT. The rearrangement links TRBV7-3 to TRBJ1-1, with TRBD1 matching 8 bases. Trimming at V came to 1 base and at J to 1 base, leaving 5 bases not matched to a gene. Germline loops: CDR1 SGHTA, CDR2 FQGTGA. CDR3 length: 16 residues.

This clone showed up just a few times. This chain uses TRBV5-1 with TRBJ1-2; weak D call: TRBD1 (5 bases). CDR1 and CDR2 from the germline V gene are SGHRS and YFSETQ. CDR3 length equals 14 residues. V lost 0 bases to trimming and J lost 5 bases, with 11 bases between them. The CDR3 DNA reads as TGCGCCAGCAGCTTGGACGGGGGGAGGTATGGCTACACCTTC. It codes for CASSLDGGRYGYTF.

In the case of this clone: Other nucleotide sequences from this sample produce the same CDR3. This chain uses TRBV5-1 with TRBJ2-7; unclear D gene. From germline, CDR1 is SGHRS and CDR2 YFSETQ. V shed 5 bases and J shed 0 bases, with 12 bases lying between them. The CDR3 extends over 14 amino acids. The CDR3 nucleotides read TGCGCCAGCAGTTTAGGACCGAGCTCCTACGAGCAGTACTTC. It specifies CASSLGPSSYEQYF.

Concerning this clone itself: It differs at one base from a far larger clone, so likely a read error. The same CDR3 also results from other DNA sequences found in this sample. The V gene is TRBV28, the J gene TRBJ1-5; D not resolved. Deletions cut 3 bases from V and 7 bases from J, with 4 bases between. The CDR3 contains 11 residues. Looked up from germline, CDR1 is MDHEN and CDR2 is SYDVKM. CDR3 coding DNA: TGTGCCAGCAGTTTTGGACAGCCCCAGCATTTT. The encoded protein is CASSFGQPQHF.

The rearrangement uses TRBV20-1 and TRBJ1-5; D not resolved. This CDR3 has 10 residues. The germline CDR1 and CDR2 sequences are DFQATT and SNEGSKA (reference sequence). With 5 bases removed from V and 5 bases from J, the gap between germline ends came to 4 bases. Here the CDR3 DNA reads TGCAGTGCTGGACATCAGCCCCAGCATTTT. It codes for CSAGHQPQHF.

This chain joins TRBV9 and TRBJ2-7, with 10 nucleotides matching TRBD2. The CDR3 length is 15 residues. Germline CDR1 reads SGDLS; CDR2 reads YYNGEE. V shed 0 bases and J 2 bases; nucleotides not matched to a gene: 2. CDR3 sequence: CASSVALAGTYEQYF. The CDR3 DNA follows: TGTGCCAGCAGCGTAGCACTAGCGGGAACCTACGAGCAGTACTTC.

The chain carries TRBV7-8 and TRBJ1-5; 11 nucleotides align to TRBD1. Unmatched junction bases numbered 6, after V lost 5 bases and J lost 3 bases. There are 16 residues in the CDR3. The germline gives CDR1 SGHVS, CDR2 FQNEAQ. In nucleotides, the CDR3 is TGTGCCAGCAGCCGCGGGACAGGGGGTCTCAATCAGCCCCAGCATTTT. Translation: CASSRGTGGLNQPQHF.

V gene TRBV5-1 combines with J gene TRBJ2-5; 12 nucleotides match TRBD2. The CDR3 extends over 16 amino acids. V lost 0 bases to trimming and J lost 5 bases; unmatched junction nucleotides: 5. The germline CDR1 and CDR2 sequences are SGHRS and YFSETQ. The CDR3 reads CASSLAPTSGSETQYF. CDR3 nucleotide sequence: TGCGCCAGCAGCTTGGCGCCGACTAGCGGGAGTGAGACCCAGTACTTC.

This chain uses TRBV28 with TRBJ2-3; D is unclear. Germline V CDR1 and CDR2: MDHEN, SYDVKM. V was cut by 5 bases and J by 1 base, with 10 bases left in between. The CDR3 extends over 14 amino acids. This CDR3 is CASSPYVGTDTQYF. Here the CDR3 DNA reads TGTGCCAGCAGTCCCTACGTTGGCACAGATACGCAGTATTTT.

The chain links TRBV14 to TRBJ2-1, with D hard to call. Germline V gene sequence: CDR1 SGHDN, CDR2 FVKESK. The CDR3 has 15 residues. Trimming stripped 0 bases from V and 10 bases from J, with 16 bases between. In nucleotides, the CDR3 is TGTGCCAGCAGCCAAGACCTCTATACCGGAAGCGAGCAGTTCTTC. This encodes CASSQDLYTGSEQFF.

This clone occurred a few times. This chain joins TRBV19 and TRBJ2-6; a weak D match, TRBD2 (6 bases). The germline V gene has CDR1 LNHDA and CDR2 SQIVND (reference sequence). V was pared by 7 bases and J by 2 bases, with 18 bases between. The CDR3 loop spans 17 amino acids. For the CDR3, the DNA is TGTGCCAGTACCTCTTCAAGGTGGGGGGCTGGGGCCAACGTCCTGACTTTC. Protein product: CASTSSRWGAGANVLTF.

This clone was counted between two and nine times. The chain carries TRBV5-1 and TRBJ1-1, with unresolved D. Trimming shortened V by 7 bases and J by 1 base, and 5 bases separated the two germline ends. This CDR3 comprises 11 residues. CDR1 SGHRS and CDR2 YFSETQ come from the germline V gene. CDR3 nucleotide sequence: TGCGCCAGCCGGGGGAACACTGAAGCTTTCTTT. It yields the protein CASRGNTEAFF.

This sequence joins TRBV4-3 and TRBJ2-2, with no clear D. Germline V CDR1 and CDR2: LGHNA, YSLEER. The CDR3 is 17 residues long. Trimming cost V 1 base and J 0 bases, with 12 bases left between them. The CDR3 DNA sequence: TGCGCCAGCAGCCAAGGGTCCAGTTCAGCGAACACCGGGGAGCTGTTTTTT. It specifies CASSQGSSSANTGELFF.

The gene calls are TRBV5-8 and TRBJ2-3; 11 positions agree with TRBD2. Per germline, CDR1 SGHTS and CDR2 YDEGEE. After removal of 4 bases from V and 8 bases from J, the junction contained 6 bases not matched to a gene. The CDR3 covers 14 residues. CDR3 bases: TGTGCCAGCAGCCTAGCGGGAGGTGTCGGTACGCAGTATTTT. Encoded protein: CASSLAGGVGTQYF.

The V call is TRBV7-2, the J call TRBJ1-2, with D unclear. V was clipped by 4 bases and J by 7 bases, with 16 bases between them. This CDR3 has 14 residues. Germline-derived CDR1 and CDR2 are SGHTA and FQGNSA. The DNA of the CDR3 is TGTGCCAGCAGCTCTCCGAGGGTTGGAGGTGGCTACACCTTC. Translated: CASSSPRVGGGYTF.

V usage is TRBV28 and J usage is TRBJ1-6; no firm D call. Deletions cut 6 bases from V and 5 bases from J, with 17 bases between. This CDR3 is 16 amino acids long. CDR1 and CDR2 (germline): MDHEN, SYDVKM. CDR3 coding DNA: TGTGCCAGCAGAATTACAAAGCTGGGTGATAATTCACCCCTCCACTTT. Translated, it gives CASRITKLGDNSPLHF.

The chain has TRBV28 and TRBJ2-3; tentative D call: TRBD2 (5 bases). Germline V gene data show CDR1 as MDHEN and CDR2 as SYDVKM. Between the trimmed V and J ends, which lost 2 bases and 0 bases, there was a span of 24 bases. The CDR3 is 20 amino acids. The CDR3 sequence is CASSLGWRAGRGRSTDTQYF. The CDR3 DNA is TGTGCCAGCAGTTTAGGGTGGCGGGCAGGTCGTGGGCGAAGCACAGATACGCAGTATTTT.

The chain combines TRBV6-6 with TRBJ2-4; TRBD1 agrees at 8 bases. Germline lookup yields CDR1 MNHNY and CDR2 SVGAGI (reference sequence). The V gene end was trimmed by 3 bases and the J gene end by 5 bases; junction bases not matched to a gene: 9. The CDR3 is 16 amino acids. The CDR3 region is CASSYLSGTGQNIQYF. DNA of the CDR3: TGTGCCAGCAGTTATCTATCCGGGACAGGTCAAAACATTCAGTACTTC.

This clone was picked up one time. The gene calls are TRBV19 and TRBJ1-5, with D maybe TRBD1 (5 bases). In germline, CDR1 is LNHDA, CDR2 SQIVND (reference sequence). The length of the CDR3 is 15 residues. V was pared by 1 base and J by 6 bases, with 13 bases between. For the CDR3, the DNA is TGTGCCAGTAGTATAGGGGGCGGGGGTGTTCAGCCCCAGCATTTT. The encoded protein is CASSIGGGGVQPQHF. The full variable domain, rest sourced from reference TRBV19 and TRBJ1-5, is DGGITQSPKYLFRKEGQNVTLSCEQNLNHDAMYWYRQDPGQGLRLIYYSQIVNDFQKGDIAEGYSVSREKKESFPLTVTSAQKNPTAFYLCASSIGGGGVQPQHFGDGTRLSIL.

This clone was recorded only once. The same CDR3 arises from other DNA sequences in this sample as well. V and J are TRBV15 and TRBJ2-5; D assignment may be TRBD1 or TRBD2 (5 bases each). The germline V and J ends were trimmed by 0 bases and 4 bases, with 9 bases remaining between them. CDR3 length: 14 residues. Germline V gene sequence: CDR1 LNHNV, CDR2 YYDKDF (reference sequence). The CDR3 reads CATSRDRGRETQYF. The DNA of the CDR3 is TGTGCCACCAGCAGAGATCGGGGCCGAGAGACCCAGTACTTC.

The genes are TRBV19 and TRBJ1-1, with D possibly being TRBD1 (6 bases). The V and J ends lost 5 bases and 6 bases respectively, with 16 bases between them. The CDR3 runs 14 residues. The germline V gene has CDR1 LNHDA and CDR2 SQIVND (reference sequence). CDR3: CASSSWGGQAEAFF. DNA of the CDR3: TGTGCCAGTAGTTCCTGGGGGGGCCAGGCTGAAGCTTTCTTT.

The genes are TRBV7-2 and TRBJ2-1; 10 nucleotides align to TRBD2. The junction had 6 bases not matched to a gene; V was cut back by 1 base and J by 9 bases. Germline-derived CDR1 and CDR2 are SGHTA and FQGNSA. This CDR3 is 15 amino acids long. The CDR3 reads CASSLEALAGSEQFF. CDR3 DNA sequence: TGTGCCAGCAGCTTAGAGGCACTAGCGGGAAGTGAGCAGTTCTTC.

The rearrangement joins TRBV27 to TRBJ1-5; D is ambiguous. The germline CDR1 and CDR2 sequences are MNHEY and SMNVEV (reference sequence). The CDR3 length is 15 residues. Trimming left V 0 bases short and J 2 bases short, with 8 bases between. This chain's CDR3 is CASSLSGDGNQPQHF. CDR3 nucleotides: TGTGCCAGCAGTTTATCCGGGGATGGCAATCAGCCCCAGCATTTT.